This T cell receptor (beta chain) was captured by sequencing in a study of blood T cell repertoires in COVID-19. Germline values: CDR1 MDHEN, CDR2 SYDVKM. Trimming took 9 bases from V and 0 from J, leaving 11 bases between them. This CDR3 comprises 14 residues. Study processing details: Counts of nucleated cells, estimated from reference gene primer amplification, were obtained. The method was immunoSEQ multiplex PCR; TCRdb's version includes in-frame clones alone and lacks a portion of them. D and trimming were read from the DNA, whereas the V and J calls and clone size are those reported in that table. This sample carries a few hundred thousand clones, around 81% of them seen once, and the ten largest clones take roughly 3.1%. Participants spanned ages about 18 to 90 years and resided in about 25 US areas. Categorization into cohorts depended on clinical history that participants reported.

The chain joins TRBV28 to TRBJ2-2; TRBD1 might be the D (6 bases). This sequence was found in a middle-aged man who had recovered from COVID-19. Sequencing used PBMCs or T cells enriched from blood (not recorded which). The CDR3 loop is CASRGHPNTGELFF. In DNA form, the CDR3 reads TGTGCCAGTAGGGGACACCCGAACACCGGGGAGCTGTTTTTT.